Below, 20 T cell receptor beta chains from the same sample are listed, as sequenced in a study of T cell responses to AZD1222 COVID-19 vaccine. This table comes from immunoSEQ multiplex PCR, and its TCRdb copy is limited to in-frame clones, with some not included. The repertoire holds 110,000 to 150,000 clones, with more than 75% as singletons. The sample consisted of peripheral blood, taken 28 days after the second AZD1222 dose. These TCRs come from an adult who received the AZD1222 COVID-19 vaccine.

The rearrangement uses TRBV4-1 and TRBJ1-1; the D gene is possibly TRBD1 (6 bases). V was shortened by 7 bases and J by 4 bases, with 22 bases between the two germline ends. The CDR3 extends over 16 amino acids. Germline V lookup: CDR1 MGHRA, CDR2 YSYEKL. CDR3 bases: TGCGCCAGCACTTCGTGGCGAGGGGCGGGGGCCACTGAAGCTTTCTTT. Translating it yields CASTSWRGAGATEAFF.

This chain links TRBV27 with TRBJ1-4, with D uncertain. CDR1 and CDR2 (germline): MNHEY, SMNVEV (reference sequence). V lost 5 bases and J 1 base, leaving 5 bases between the germline ends. The CDR3 loop spans 13 amino acids. This chain's CDR3 is CASSPRTNEKLFF. CDR3 nucleotides: TGTGCCAGCAGTCCACGAACTAATGAAAAACTGTTTTTT.

The V gene is TRBV19, the J gene TRBJ1-3; D unresolved. The length of the CDR3 is 15 residues. Between the trimmed V and J ends, which lost 7 bases and 1 base, there was a span of 14 bases. Germline V gene data show CDR1 as LNHDA and CDR2 as SQIVND (reference sequence). In DNA, the CDR3 is TGTGCCAGTAACTTTTTCGCCGAGTCTGGAAACACCATATATTTT. This gives the protein CASNFFAESGNTIYF.

The chain uses TRBV11-2 and TRBJ2-5; D is unresolved. Germline V gene data show CDR1 as SGHAT and CDR2 as FQNNGV. The V and J ends lost 5 bases and 5 bases respectively, with 12 bases between them. The CDR3 contains 13 residues. In nucleotides, the CDR3 is TGTGCCAGCAGCCCAGCGTCCTGGGAGACCCAGTACTTC. Residues: CASSPASWETQYF.

The table lists this clone with a count of one. J is TRBJ1-1 and V is TRBV9; D gene ambiguous. Germline V gives CDR1 SGDLS, CDR2 YYNGEE. V shed 0 bases and J shed 4 bases, with 10 bases lying between them. The CDR3 is made up of 14 amino acids. CDR3 sequence (DNA): TGTGCCAGCAGCGTAGGATTTTTGGGCACTGAAGCTTTCTTT. The encoded protein is CASSVGFLGTEAFF.

The J gene is TRBJ2-2, the V gene TRBV5-1, with 7 bases that match TRBD2. This CDR3 has 14 amino acids. The V gene's germline CDR1 is SGHRS and CDR2 YFSETQ. J gave up 5 bases and V 4 bases, and 5 bases lay outside the gene matches. The DNA for the CDR3 is TGCGCCAGCAGCCCCCCCGGGGGGACCGGGGAGCTGTTTTTT. Protein: CASSPPGGTGELFF.

The CDR3 bases are TGTGCCAGCAGTTCCGGAAATACGCAGTATTTT. Translating it yields CASSSGNTQYF. This chain joins TRBV6-2 or TRBV6-3 and TRBJ2-3, with D hard to call. From germline, CDR1 is MNHEY and CDR2 SVGEGT. V shed 4 bases and J shed 7 bases, with 6 bases lying between them. This CDR3 has 11 amino acids.

V is TRBV5-1 and J is TRBJ2-7; D remains ambiguous. Germline values: CDR1 SGHRS, CDR2 YFSETQ. Trimming took 0 bases from V and 6 from J, leaving 13 bases between them. The CDR3 contains 14 residues. The CDR3 nucleotides are TGCGCCAGCAGCTTGGCCGTAACGACTGGCGAGCAGTACTTC. Protein sequence: CASSLAVTTGEQYF.

The V and J genes are TRBV4-1 and TRBJ2-1; no clear D. The CDR3 runs to 15 residues. From germline, CDR1 is MGHRA and CDR2 YSYEKL. Deletions cut 4 bases from V and 0 bases from J, with 10 bases between. This CDR3 is CASSPPSSSYNEQFF. In DNA form, the CDR3 reads TGCGCCAGCAGCCCGCCGTCGAGCTCCTACAATGAGCAGTTCTTC.

This sequence joins TRBV7-8 and TRBJ1-2; D not resolved. V lost 1 base, J lost 4 bases, and 13 bases lay in between. Germline CDR1 is SGHVS and CDR2 is FQNEAQ. This CDR3 has 15 residues. The CDR3 sequence is CASSLERTKGYGYTF. The CDR3 DNA follows: TGTGCCAGCAGCTTAGAAAGGACCAAGGGCTATGGCTACACCTTC.

CDR3 loop: CAISGTVSGNTIYF. CDR3 sequence (DNA): TGTGCCATCAGTGGGACAGTCTCTGGAAACACCATATATTTT. This chain connects TRBV10-3 to TRBJ1-3; maybe TRBD1 (6 bases). This CDR3 has 14 residues. The V end lost 4 bases, the J end lost 0 bases, and 7 bases lay between the germline ends. Germline CDR1 reads ENHRY; CDR2 reads SYGVKD.

The table lists this clone with a few counts. The CDR3 region has the DNA TGTGCCAGGCGGGGGGGCCAAATCTACGAGCAGTACTTC. Translation: CARRGGQIYEQYF. V usage is TRBV21-1 and J usage is TRBJ2-7; TRBD2 was called by the table and not checked on the DNA. TRBV21-1 is deemed a pseudogene. CDR3 length: 13 residues.

V and J are TRBV3-1 (or the pseudogene TRBV3-2) and TRBJ2-5, with no clear D. There are 12 residues in the CDR3. Germline V gene sequence: CDR1 LGHDT, CDR2 YNNKEL (reference sequence). With 4 bases removed from V and 2 bases from J, the gap between germline ends came to 5 bases. CDR3 region: CASSLLQETQYF. The CDR3 DNA reads as TGTGCCAGCAGCCTACTACAAGAGACCCAGTACTTC.

The chain has TRBV11-1 and TRBJ2-2; D possibly matches TRBD1 or TRBD2 (6 bases each). V was trimmed by 8 bases and J by 7 bases, leaving 20 bases between them. The germline V gene has CDR1 SGHAT and CDR2 FQDESV (reference sequence). This CDR3 has 15 residues. The CDR3 DNA reads as TGTGCCAGCGGCCACTTGACAGGAGGGGTCGGGGAGCTGTTTTTT. It translates to CASGHLTGGVGELFF. Filled out from reference TRBV11-1 and TRBJ2-2, the complete variable domain reads EAEVAQSPRYKITEKSQAVAFWCDPISGHATLYWYRQILGQGPELLVQFQDESVVDDSQLPKDRFSAERLKGVDSTLKIQPAELGDSAMYLCASGHLTGGVGELFFGEGSRLTVL.

The chain has TRBV4-3 and TRBJ1-2, with D hard to call. Germline V CDR1 and CDR2: LGHNA, YSLEER. V was shortened by 0 bases and J by 2 bases, with 10 bases between the two germline ends. The CDR3 consists of 15 residues. As DNA, the CDR3 is TGCGCCAGCAGCCAAGATATTGCCGGGAACTATGGCTACACCTTC. The encoded protein is CASSQDIAGNYGYTF.

The sample holds one count of this clone. J is TRBJ1-1 and V is TRBV19, with D possibly being TRBD1 (5 bases). Germline CDR1 is LNHDA and CDR2 is SQIVND (reference sequence). The CDR3 spans 14 residues. V lost 6 bases, J lost 4 bases, and 15 bases lay in between. CDR3 sequence (DNA): TGTGCCAGTAGACAACCGGGACTTTCCACTGAAGCTTTCTTT. This translates into CASRQPGLSTEAFF. Supplemented by reference TRBV19 and TRBJ1-1, the full variable domain reads DGGITQSPKYLFRKEGQNVTLSCEQNLNHDAMYWYRQDPGQGLRLIYYSQIVNDFQKGDIAEGYSVSREKKESFPLTVTSAQKNPTAFYLCASRQPGLSTEAFFGQGTRLTVV.

The rearrangement joins TRBV5-6 to TRBJ2-2; the D gene is possibly TRBD2 (6 bases). The V gene lost 4 bases and the J gene lost 7 bases, with 14 bases spanning the gap. The CDR3 runs to 14 residues. Germline values: CDR1 SGHDT, CDR2 YYEEEE. This CDR3 is CASSILASNGELFF. CDR3 in DNA: TGTGCCAGCAGCATACTAGCTTCGAACGGGGAGCTGTTTTTT.

The V gene is TRBV24-1, the J gene TRBJ2-7; D gene uncertain. Trimming took 1 base from V and 3 from J, leaving 9 bases between them. The germline V gene has CDR1 KGHDR and CDR2 SFDVKD. This CDR3 comprises 14 residues. The CDR3 nucleotides are TGTGCCACCAGTGATTTAGATTACCACTACGAGCAGTACTTC. Translating gives CATSDLDYHYEQYF.

The chain recombines TRBV5-1 with TRBJ2-1, with TRBD2 identical over 10 bases. CDR1 is SGHRS, CDR2 YFSETQ, per germline. This CDR3 comprises 15 residues. After removal of 6 bases from V and 8 bases from J, the junction contained 11 bases not matched to a gene. CDR3 amino acids: CASTRSGRAMDEQFF. The DNA of the CDR3 is TGCGCCAGCACCCGAAGCGGGAGGGCCATGGATGAGCAGTTCTTC.

The chain joins TRBV11-2 to TRBJ2-1; D is perhaps TRBD1 (5 bases). The germline gives CDR1 SGHAT, CDR2 FQNNGV. The length of the CDR3 is 14 residues. Trimming stripped 2 bases from V and 8 bases from J, with 13 bases between. CDR3 sequence reads: CASSLSGKKDEQFF. CDR3 in DNA: TGTGCCAGCAGCTTATCAGGGAAGAAAGATGAGCAGTTCTTC.